This entry lists 26 T cell receptor beta chains sequenced from one sample in a study of blood T cell repertoires in COVID-19. The data were produced by immunoSEQ multiplex PCR, yet TCRdb's version contains in-frame clones alone and is incomplete. The sample lists 300,000 to 350,000 clones; about 86% were seen once. Sequenced input: peripheral blood. These receptor sequences come from a young man with active or convalescent COVID-19.

The rearrangement uses TRBV4-3 and TRBJ2-1, with 9 bases matching TRBD2. This CDR3 region has 20 residues. Trimming cost V 0 bases and J 4 bases; bases outside gene matches: 16. The germline gives CDR1 LGHNA, CDR2 YSLEER. DNA of the CDR3: TGCGCCAGCAGCCAAGACGTCGGCAGGGCTAAGCGGGGGGCTTACAATGAGCAGTTCTTC. It translates to CASSQDVGRAKRGAYNEQFF.

The rearrangement links TRBV30 to TRBJ2-4; D is unclear. V was cut by 1 base and J by 0 bases, with 13 bases left in between. The CDR3 length is 16 residues. Germline lookup yields CDR1 GTSNPN and CDR2 SVGIG (reference sequence). CDR3 bases: TGTGCCTGGAGTGCTCCGGGTGTTCTAGCCAAAAACATTCAGTACTTC. Protein product: CAWSAPGVLAKNIQYF.

The chain carries TRBV6-5 and TRBJ2-1; D is perhaps TRBD1 (6 bases). V dropped 8 bases and J dropped 4 bases, with 9 bases sitting between them. The germline gives CDR1 MNHEY, CDR2 SVGAGI. This CDR3 contains 12 residues. The CDR3 region is CASRTGYNEQFF. The CDR3 bases are TGTGCCAGCCGCACAGGGTACAATGAGCAGTTCTTC.

V and J are TRBV5-1 and TRBJ2-2; the D is unclear. Trimming pared 2 bases from V and 3 bases from J, leaving 8 bases between. The V gene's germline CDR1 is SGHRS and CDR2 YFSETQ. The CDR3 totals 14 residues. The CDR3 spells CASSLTADTGELFF. The CDR3 DNA reads as TGCGCCAGCAGCTTAACAGCCGACACCGGGGAGCTGTTTTTT.

This chain joins TRBV5-5 and TRBJ1-5; D not resolved. V lost 7 bases, J lost 9 bases, and 11 bases lay in between. The CDR3 runs 11 residues. Germline loops: CDR1 SGHKS, CDR2 YYEKEE (reference sequence). CDR3 region: CASVFGRPQHF. In DNA, the CDR3 is TGTGCCAGCGTATTCGGGAGGCCCCAGCATTTT.

The V gene is TRBV4-1, the J gene TRBJ1-4; 8 bases map to TRBD1. The CDR3 contains 15 residues. Per the germline V gene, CDR1 is MGHRA and CDR2 is YSYEKL. Trimming took 0 bases from V and 5 from J; bases not matched to a gene: 2. CDR3 region: CASSQDTGGNEKLFF. Here the CDR3 DNA reads TGCGCCAGCAGCCAAGATACAGGGGGAAATGAAAAACTGTTTTTT.

CDR3 loop: CASSQEEASGYTGELFF. DNA for the CDR3: TGCGCCAGCAGCCAAGAGGAAGCTAGCGGTTACACCGGGGAGCTGTTTTTT. The chain employs TRBV4-1 and TRBJ2-2; 7 bases line up with TRBD2. CDR3 size: 17 residues. Germline loops: CDR1 MGHRA, CDR2 YSYEKL. Losses at the gene ends were 0 bases for V and 3 bases for J; bases not matched to a gene: 7.

The rearrangement joins TRBV29-1 to TRBJ2-7; no reliable D call. Germline values: CDR1 SQVTM, CDR2 ANQGSEA. V lost 6 bases and J lost 1, with 7 bases in between. CDR3 size: 11 residues. The CDR3 DNA is TGCAGCGTCGCAGAATCCTACGAGCAGTACTTC. Residues: CSVAESYEQYF.

The chain joins TRBV7-9 to TRBJ1-1; TRBD1 is a possible D gene (5 bases). V lost 1 base and J 1 base, leaving 10 bases between the germline ends. The CDR3 loop spans 15 amino acids. The V gene's germline CDR1 is SEHNR and CDR2 FQNEAQ (reference sequence). The CDR3 nucleotides are TGTGCCAGCAGCTTAGACCAGGGCTGGAACACTGAAGCTTTCTTT. Translating it yields CASSLDQGWNTEAFF.

V usage is TRBV9 and J usage is TRBJ1-1; D remains ambiguous. V lost 1 base and J lost 5, with 12 bases in between. The CDR3 length is 14 residues. Germline V CDR1 and CDR2: SGDLS, YYNGEE. The CDR3: CASSVTSSGTEAFF. The CDR3 DNA is TGTGCCAGCAGCGTAACGAGCTCGGGGACTGAAGCTTTCTTT.

This chain uses TRBV6-2 or TRBV6-3 with TRBJ2-3; 9 bases fit TRBD2. The CDR3 sequence is 16 residues long. V lost 6 bases, J lost 4 bases, and 11 bases stayed unmatched. Germline assignment: CDR1 MNHEY and CDR2 SVGEGT. Here the CDR3 DNA reads TGTGCCAGCAGCCCCCCGGCGGGAGGGCCGGCAGATACGCAGTATTTT. Its translation: CASSPPAGGPADTQYF.

The rearrangement links TRBV27 to TRBJ2-1; possibly TRBD1 for D (6 bases). The CDR3 runs to 11 residues. The V end was cut by 3 bases, the J end by 15 bases, with 12 bases between. Per germline, CDR1 MNHEY and CDR2 SMNVEV (reference sequence). CDR3 sequence reads: CASSLGQRTFF. In DNA form, the CDR3 reads TGTGCCAGCAGTTTGGGACAAAGGACGTTCTTC.

This rearrangement joins TRBV11-3 to TRBJ2-2; 12 bases agree with TRBD2. The CDR3 covers 18 residues. V lost 1 base to trimming and J lost 2 bases; unmatched junction nucleotides: 5. Germline loops: CDR1 SGHNT, CDR2 YENEEA. Here the CDR3 reads CASSLGASGRVNTGELFF. CDR3 DNA sequence: TGTGCCAGCAGCTTAGGGGCTAGCGGGAGGGTAAACACCGGGGAGCTGTTTTTT.

The J gene is TRBJ2-3, the V gene TRBV5-5; no clear D. In germline, CDR1 is SGHKS, CDR2 YYEKEE (reference sequence). Between the trimmed V and J ends, which lost 0 bases and 4 bases, there was a span of 12 bases. The CDR3 is 15 amino acids. CDR3 sequence: CASSLVENDSDTQYF. CDR3 DNA: TGTGCCAGCAGCTTGGTCGAGAACGACTCAGATACGCAGTATTTT.

The chain combines TRBV3-1 (or the pseudogene TRBV3-2) with TRBJ2-3; 8 positions match TRBD2. Looked up from germline, CDR1 is LGHDT and CDR2 is YNNKEL (reference sequence). The CDR3 totals 14 residues. The trim removed 5 bases at V and 3 bases at J, leaving 4 bases unmatched. In DNA form, the CDR3 reads TGTGCCAGCAGCTGGACTAGCAGAACAGATACGCAGTATTTT. The encoded protein is CASSWTSRTDTQYF.

The chain has TRBV5-4 and TRBJ2-7, with 7 bases lining up with TRBD1. The CDR3 sequence is 15 residues long. Looked up from germline, CDR1 is SGHNT and CDR2 is YYREEE (reference sequence). V was clipped by 4 bases and J by 4 bases; unmatched bases: 11. The CDR3 sequence: CASSHRTGTEYEQYF. DNA of the CDR3: TGTGCCAGCAGCCATCGTACGGGGACAGAATACGAGCAGTACTTC. The full variable domain, rest sourced from reference TRBV5-4 and TRBJ2-7, is ETGVTQSPTHLIKTRGQQVTLRCSSQSGHNTVSWYQQALGQGPQFIFQYYREEENGRGNFPPRFSGLQFPNYSSELNVNALELDDSALYLCASSHRTGTEYEQYFGPGTRLTVT.

This clone was observed a handful of times. The CDR3 DNA sequence: TGTGCCAGCAGTGAAAGGACAGGGGTTAATTCACCCCTCCACTTT. It codes for CASSERTGVNSPLHF. The gene calls are TRBV2 and TRBJ1-6; 9 bases align to TRBD1. The CDR3 is 15 residues long. The germline gives CDR1 SNHLY, CDR2 FYNNEI. The junction had 2 bases not matched to a gene; V was cut back by 2 bases and J by 6 bases.

There are a few counts of this clone. The CDR3 bases are TGTGCCAGCAGCTTGAAACTAGCGGGAGACGAGCAGTACTTC. It is translated as CASSLKLAGDEQYF. The rearrangement links TRBV5-4 to TRBJ2-7; TRBD2 aligns across 11 bases. This CDR3 is built from 14 residues. J lost 5 bases, V lost 1 base, and 2 bases had no gene match. Per germline, CDR1 SGHNT and CDR2 YYREEE (reference sequence).

The chain links TRBV4-2 to TRBJ2-5; TRBD2 matches 11 bases. This CDR3 has 17 amino acids. Trimming took 1 base from V and 0 from J; bases not matched to a gene: 4. Germline assignment: CDR1 LGHNA and CDR2 YNFKEQ. The CDR3 nucleotides read TGTGCCAGCAGCCAAGGGGGACTAGCGGTGTACCAAGAGACCCAGTACTTC. This translates into CASSQGGLAVYQETQYF.

In the case of this clone: The sample carries other DNA sequences with the same CDR3. This chain connects TRBV4-1 to TRBJ1-6, with 8 bases lining up with TRBD1. The germline gives CDR1 MGHRA, CDR2 YSYEKL. The CDR3 totals 15 residues. V shed 1 base, J shed 7 bases, and the junction held 3 bases outside the gene matches. CDR3 coding DNA: TGCGCCAGCAGCCAAGCGGACAGGGAGAATTCACCCCTCCACTTT. Translating it yields CASSQADRENSPLHF.

V gene TRBV6-5 combines with J gene TRBJ1-3; D gene uncertain. The CDR3 contains 11 residues. Trimming pared 2 bases from V and 11 bases from J, leaving 7 bases between. From germline, CDR1 is MNHEY and CDR2 SVGAGI. The CDR3 spells CASSYGSAIYF. CDR3 nucleotide sequence: TGTGCCAGCAGTTACGGTAGTGCCATATATTTT.

The chain joins TRBV5-1 to TRBJ1-6, with no clear D. Germline V gives CDR1 SGHRS, CDR2 YFSETQ. The CDR3 contains 18 residues. Trimming removed 2 bases from V and 2 bases from J, with 17 bases in between. This CDR3 reads CASSFFSRGSPYNSPLHF. In nucleotides, the CDR3 is TGCGCCAGCAGCTTCTTTTCCCGCGGCAGCCCCTATAATTCACCCCTCCACTTT. The complete variable domain, with remaining parts taken from reference TRBV5-1 and TRBJ1-6, reads KAGVTQTPRYLIKTRGQQVTLSCSPISGHRSVSWYQQTPGQGLQFLFEYFSETQRNKGNFPGRFSGRQFSNSRSEMNVSTLELGDSALYLCASSFFSRGSPYNSPLHFGNGTRLTVT.

V and J are TRBV7-2 and TRBJ2-2, with a tentative D call TRBD2 (5 bases). The CDR3 is 17 amino acids. Germline CDR1 reads SGHTA; CDR2 reads FQGNSA. Trimming removed 3 bases from V and 6 bases from J, with 20 bases in between. CDR3 region: CASSLAFGGILAGELFF. For the CDR3, the DNA is TGTGCCAGCAGCTTGGCATTTGGAGGAATTCTGGCCGGGGAGCTGTTTTTT. The full variable domain, its missing parts supplied by reference TRBV7-2 and TRBJ2-2, is GAGVSQSPSNKVTEKGKDVELRCDPISGHTALYWYRQSLGQGLEFLIYFQGNSAPDKSGLPSDRFSAERTGGSVSTLTIQRTQQEDSAVYLCASSLAFGGILAGELFFGEGSRLTVL.

This clone turned up a few times. The chain employs TRBV12-3 or TRBV12-4 and TRBJ2-1, with a possible D match to TRBD2 (5 bases). This CDR3 is built from 11 residues. Between the trimmed V and J ends, which lost 7 bases and 7 bases, there was a span of 8 bases. CDR3 in amino acids: CASTRRNEQFF. In DNA, the CDR3 is TGTGCCAGCACTAGGAGGAATGAGCAGTTCTTC.

This clone appeared once. The same CDR3 also results from other DNA sequences found in this sample. This rearrangement joins TRBV11-2 to TRBJ2-1; no definite D call. Germline V gene lookup returns CDR1 SGHAT and CDR2 FQNNGV. Trimming shortened V by 5 bases and J by 0 bases, and 14 bases separated the two germline ends. The CDR3 runs to 16 residues. CDR3 sequence (DNA): TGTGCCAGCAGCCTGAGACGACTCATCTCCTACAATGAGCAGTTCTTC. It encodes CASSLRRLISYNEQFF.

The genes are TRBV21-1 and TRBJ2-7; the table calls TRBD2, which could not be checked here. TRBV21-1 is termed a pseudogene. The CDR3 has 17 amino acids. CDR3 residues: CASSKGWEGPPPYEQYF. The CDR3 DNA reads as TGTGCCAGCAGCAAAGGTTGGGAGGGCCCTCCCCCTTACGAGCAGTACTTC.